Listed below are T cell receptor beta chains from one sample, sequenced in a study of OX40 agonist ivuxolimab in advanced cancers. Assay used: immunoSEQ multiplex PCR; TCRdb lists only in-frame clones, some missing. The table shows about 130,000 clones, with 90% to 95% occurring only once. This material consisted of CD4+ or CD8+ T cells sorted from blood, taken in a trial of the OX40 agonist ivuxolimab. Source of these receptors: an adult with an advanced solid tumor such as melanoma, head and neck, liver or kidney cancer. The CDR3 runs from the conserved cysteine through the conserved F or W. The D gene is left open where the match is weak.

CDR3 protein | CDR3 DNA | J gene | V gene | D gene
CASSLIPGLPGNTIYF | TGTGCCAGCAGCCTGATCCCGGGATTACCTGGAAACACCATATATTTT | TRBJ1-3 | TRBV28 | .
CASSLTGGARELFF | TGTGCCAGCAGCTTGACAGGGGGCGCGAGGGAGCTGTTTTTT | TRBJ2-2 | TRBV7-2 | TRBD1
CASGQGSANEKLFF | TGTGCCAGCGGACAGGGAAGTGCTAATGAAAAACTGTTTTTT | TRBJ1-4 | TRBV7-8 | TRBD1
CASRLLRGNGNSPLHF | TGTGCCAGCAGACTTCTTAGGGGAAATGGGAATTCACCCCTCCACTTT | TRBJ1-6 | TRBV11-3 | .
CASSFAGQGKTGAFF | TGTGCCAGCAGCTTCGCCGGACAGGGGAAAACGGGGGCTTTCTTT | TRBJ1-1 | TRBV7-9 | TRBD1
CASSYSIIPRPGELFF | TGTGCCAGCAGTTACTCGATCATCCCCCGGCCCGGGGAGCTGTTTTTT | TRBJ2-2 | TRBV6-5 | .
CASTGEGNTEAFF | TGTGCCAGCACCGGGGAGGGGAACACTGAAGCTTTCTTT | TRBJ1-1 | TRBV2 | .
CASSIQTNTGELFF | TGTGCCAGTAGTATACAGACGAACACCGGGGAGCTGTTTTTT | TRBJ2-2 | TRBV19 | .
CASSLALTGNTEAFF | TGTGCCAGCAGCTTGGCACTGACGGGGAACACTGAAGCTTTCTTT | TRBJ1-1 | TRBV5-6 | .
CASGRGSNQPQHF | TGTGCCAGCGGGCGGGGGAGCAATCAGCCCCAGCATTTT | TRBJ1-5 | TRBV6-5 | .
CASSSPLSPLSYEQYF | TGTGCCAGCAGCTCCCCCCTCAGCCCCCTTTCCTACGAGCAGTACTTC | TRBJ2-7 | TRBV7-8 | .
CASSRDGQGNSPLHF | TGTGCCAGCAGCCGGGACGGACAGGGAAATTCACCCCTCCACTTT | TRBJ1-6 | TRBV7-9 | TRBD1
CAWSVIRGAKNIQYF | TGTGCCTGGAGTGTAATTCGGGGAGCCAAAAACATTCAGTACTTC | TRBJ2-4 | TRBV30 | .
CASSPVIAGTARKQYF | TGTGCCAGCAGCCCTGTAATAGCGGGAACGGCAAGGAAGCAGTACTTC | TRBJ2-7 | TRBV5-4 | TRBD2
CASSLDSWEQFF | TGTGCCAGCAGCTTAGATTCCTGGGAGCAGTTCTTC | TRBJ2-1 | TRBV11-3 | .